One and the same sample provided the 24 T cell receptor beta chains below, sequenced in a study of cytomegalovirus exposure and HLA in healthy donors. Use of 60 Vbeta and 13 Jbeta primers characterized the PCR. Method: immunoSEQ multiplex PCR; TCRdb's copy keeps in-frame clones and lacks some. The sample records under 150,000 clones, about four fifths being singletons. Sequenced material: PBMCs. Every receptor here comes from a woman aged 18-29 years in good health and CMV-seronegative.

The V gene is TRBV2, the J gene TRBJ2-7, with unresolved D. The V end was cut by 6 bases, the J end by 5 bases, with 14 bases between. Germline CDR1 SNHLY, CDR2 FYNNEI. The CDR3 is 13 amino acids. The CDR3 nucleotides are TGTGCCAGCAGCCCCCCCTTTGTCCACGAGCAGTACTTC. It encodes CASSPPFVHEQYF.

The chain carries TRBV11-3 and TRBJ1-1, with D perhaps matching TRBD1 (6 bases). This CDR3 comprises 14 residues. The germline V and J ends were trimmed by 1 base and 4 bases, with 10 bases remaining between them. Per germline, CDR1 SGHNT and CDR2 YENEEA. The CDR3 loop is CASSLAGAVTEAFF. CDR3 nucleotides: TGTGCCAGCAGCTTAGCAGGGGCAGTCACTGAAGCTTTCTTT.

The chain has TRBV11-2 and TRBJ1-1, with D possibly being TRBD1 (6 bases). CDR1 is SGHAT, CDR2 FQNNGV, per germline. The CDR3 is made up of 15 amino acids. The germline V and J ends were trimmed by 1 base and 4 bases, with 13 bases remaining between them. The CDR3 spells CASSLALGAGTEAFF. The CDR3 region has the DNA TGTGCCAGCAGCTTAGCTTTGGGGGCGGGCACTGAAGCTTTCTTT.

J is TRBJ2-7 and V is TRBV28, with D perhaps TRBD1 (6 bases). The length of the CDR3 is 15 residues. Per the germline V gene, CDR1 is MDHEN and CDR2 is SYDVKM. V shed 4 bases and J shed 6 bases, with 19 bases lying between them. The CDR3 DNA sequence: TGTGCCAGCAGTTCTCAGGGCAGGGGCCCCTTCGAGCAGTACGTC. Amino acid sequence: CASSSQGRGPFEQYV.

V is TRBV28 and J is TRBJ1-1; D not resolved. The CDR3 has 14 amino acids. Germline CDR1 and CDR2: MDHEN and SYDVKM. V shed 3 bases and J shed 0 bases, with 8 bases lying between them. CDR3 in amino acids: CASSFTQMNTEAFF. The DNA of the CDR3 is TGTGCCAGCAGTTTCACACAAATGAACACTGAAGCTTTCTTT.

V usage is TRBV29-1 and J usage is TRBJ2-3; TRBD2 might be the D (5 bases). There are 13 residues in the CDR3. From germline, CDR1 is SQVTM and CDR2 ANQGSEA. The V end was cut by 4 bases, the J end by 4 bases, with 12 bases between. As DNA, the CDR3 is TGCAGCGTTGTGGAGAACGGGGCAGATACGCAGTATTTT. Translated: CSVVENGADTQYF.

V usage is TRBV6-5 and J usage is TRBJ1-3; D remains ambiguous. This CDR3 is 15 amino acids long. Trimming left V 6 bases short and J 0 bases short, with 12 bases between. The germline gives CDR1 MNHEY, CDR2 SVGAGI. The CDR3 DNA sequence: TGTGCCAGCAGATCACTCCAGCGCTCTGGAAACACCATATATTTT. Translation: CASRSLQRSGNTIYF.

The CDR3: CASSLEAVDTGELFF. CDR3 in DNA: TGTGCCAGCAGCTTAGAAGCTGTTGACACCGGGGAGCTGTTTTTT. V and J are TRBV7-9 and TRBJ2-2; D gene uncertain. Trimming stripped 1 base from V and 3 bases from J, with 9 bases between. This CDR3 has 15 residues. The germline V gene has CDR1 SEHNR and CDR2 FQNEAQ (reference sequence).

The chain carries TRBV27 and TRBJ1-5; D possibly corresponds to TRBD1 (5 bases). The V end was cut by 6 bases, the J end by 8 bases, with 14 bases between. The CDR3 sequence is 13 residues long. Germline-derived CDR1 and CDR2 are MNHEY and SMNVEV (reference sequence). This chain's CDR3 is CASRTQVTEPQHF. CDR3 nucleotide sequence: TGTGCCAGCAGAACACAGGTTACGGAGCCCCAGCATTTT.

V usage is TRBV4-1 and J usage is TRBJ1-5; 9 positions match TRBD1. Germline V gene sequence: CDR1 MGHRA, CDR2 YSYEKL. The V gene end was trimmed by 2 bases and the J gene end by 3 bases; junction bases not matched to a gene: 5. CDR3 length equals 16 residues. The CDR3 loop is CASSQPGTGLNQPQHF. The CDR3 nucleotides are TGCGCCAGCAGCCAACCCGGGACAGGGCTCAATCAGCCCCAGCATTTT.

DNA for the CDR3: TGTGCCAGTACACCCGGGACAGCTGGAAACACCATATATTTT. It translates to CASTPGTAGNTIYF. The V and J genes are TRBV2 and TRBJ1-3; 7 bases match TRBD1. The germline V gene encodes CDR1 SNHLY and CDR2 FYNNEI. Losses at the gene ends were 9 bases for V and 2 bases for J; bases not matched to a gene: 7. This CDR3 contains 14 residues. Drawing the rest from reference TRBV2 and TRBJ1-3, the complete variable domain is EPEVTQTPSHQVTQMGQEVILRCVPISNHLYFYWYRQILGQKVEFLVSFYNNEISEKSEIFDDQFSVERPDGSNFTLKIRSTKLEDSAMYFCASTPGTAGNTIYFGEGSWLTVV.

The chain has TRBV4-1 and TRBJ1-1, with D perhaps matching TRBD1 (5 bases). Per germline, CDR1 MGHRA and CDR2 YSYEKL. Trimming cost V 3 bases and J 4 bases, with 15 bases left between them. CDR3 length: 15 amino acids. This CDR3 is CASSHRTTGRTEAFF. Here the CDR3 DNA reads TGCGCCAGCAGCCACCGCACAACAGGCCGCACTGAAGCTTTCTTT.

This chain's CDR3 is CASSYSGGQEGYTF. For the CDR3, the DNA is TGTGCCAGCAGTTACTCCGGGGGACAGGAGGGCTACACCTTC. The gene calls are TRBV6-6 and TRBJ1-2; the match to TRBD1 covers 8 bases. Germline V gene data show CDR1 as MNHNY and CDR2 as SVGAGI (reference sequence). The CDR3 has 14 amino acids. The V gene end was trimmed by 0 bases and the J gene end by 8 bases; junction bases not matched to a gene: 5.

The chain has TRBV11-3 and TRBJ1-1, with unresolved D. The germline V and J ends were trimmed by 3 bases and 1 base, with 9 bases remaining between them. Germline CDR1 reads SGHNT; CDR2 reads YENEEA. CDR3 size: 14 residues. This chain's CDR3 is CASSFAPRNTEAFF. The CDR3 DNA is TGTGCCAGCAGCTTTGCCCCGAGGAACACTGAAGCTTTCTTT.

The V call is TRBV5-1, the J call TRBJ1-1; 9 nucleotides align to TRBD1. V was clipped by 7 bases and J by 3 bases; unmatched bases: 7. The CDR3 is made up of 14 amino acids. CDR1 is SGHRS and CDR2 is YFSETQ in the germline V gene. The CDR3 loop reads CASQTGGLDTEAFF. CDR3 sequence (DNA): TGCGCCAGCCAGACAGGGGGGTTGGACACTGAAGCTTTCTTT.

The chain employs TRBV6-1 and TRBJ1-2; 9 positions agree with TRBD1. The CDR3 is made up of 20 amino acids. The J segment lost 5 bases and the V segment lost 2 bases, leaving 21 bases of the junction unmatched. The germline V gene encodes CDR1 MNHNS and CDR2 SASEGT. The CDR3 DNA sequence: TGTGCCAGCAGTGAATTTTCGAAAAGGACAGGGGCTCTCTTATGGTATGGCTACACCTTC. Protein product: CASSEFSKRTGALLWYGYTF.

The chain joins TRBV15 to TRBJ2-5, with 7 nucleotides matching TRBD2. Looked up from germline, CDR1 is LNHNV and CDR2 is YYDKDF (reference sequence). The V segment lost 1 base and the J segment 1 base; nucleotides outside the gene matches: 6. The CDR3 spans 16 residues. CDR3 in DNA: TGTGCCACCAGCAGAGGATCGGCGGGGGTCCAAGAGACCCAGTACTTC. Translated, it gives CATSRGSAGVQETQYF.

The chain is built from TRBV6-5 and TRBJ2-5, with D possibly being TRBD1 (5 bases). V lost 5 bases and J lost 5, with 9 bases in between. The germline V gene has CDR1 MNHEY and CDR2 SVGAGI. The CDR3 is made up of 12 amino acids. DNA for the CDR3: TGTGCCAGCAGTGCAGGGTGGGAGACCCAGTACTTC. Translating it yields CASSAGWETQYF.

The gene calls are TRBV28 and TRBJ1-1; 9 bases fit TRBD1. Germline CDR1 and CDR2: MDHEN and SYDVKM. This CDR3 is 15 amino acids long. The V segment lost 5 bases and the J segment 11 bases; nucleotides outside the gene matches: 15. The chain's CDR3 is CASSGDRVDVEGAFF. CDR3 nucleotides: TGTGCCAGCAGTGGGGACAGGGTGGACGTAGAAGGGGCTTTCTTT.

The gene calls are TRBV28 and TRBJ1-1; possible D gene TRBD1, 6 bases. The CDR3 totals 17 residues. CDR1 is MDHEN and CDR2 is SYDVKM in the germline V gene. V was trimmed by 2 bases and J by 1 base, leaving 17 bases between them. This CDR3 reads CASSLGSGVGGNTEAFF. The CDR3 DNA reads TGTGCCAGCAGTTTAGGTTCAGGGGTAGGAGGGAACACTGAAGCTTTCTTT.

The CDR3, as DNA: TGCAGCGTTGACGCTAGCGGGGGGCCCCAGTACTTC. Translating it yields CSVDASGGPQYF. This chain connects TRBV29-1 to TRBJ2-5, with 11 bases lining up with TRBD2. Germline assignment: CDR1 SQVTM and CDR2 ANQGSEA. Trimming cost V 3 bases and J 9 bases; bases outside gene matches: 3. The CDR3 runs to 12 residues.

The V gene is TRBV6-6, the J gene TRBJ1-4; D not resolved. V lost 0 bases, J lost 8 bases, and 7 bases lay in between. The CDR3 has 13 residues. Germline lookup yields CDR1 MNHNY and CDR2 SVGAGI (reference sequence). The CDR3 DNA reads TGTGCCAGCAGTTACTCGCGTAAAGAAAAACTGTTTTTT. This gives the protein CASSYSRKEKLFF.

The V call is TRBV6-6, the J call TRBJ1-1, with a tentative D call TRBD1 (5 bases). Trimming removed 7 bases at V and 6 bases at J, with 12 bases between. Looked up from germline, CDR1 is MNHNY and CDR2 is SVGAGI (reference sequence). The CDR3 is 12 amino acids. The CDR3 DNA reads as TGTGCCAGCATGACGGGGGGGTCTGAAGCTTTCTTT. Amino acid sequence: CASMTGGSEAFF.

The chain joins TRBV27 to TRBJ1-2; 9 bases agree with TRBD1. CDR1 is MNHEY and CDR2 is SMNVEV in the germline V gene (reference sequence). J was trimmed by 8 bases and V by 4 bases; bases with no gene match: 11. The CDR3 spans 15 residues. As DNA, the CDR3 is TGTGCCAGCAGTTCTACGGACAGGGGATTTACCGGCTACACCTTC. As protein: CASSSTDRGFTGYTF.